The present entry profiles one T cell receptor beta chain with its context. The source of the sample is a study of blood T cell repertoires in COVID-19. On the study more broadly: T cells, B-cell-depleted T cells, or PBMCs supplied cDNA or gDNA.

TCRdb's table, derived via immunoSEQ multiplex PCR, lists solely in-frame clones and lacks some. The data contain tens of thousands of clones, roughly four fifths of them seen just once; the ten biggest clones take up 8% to 13%. The CDR3 consists of 15 residues. Germline trimming cut 6 bases from V and 4 bases from J; bases unmatched to any gene: 7. Germline CDR1 LNHDA, CDR2 SQIVND (reference sequence). This receptor was obtained from a man between 60 and 70 years old with acute or convalescent COVID-19. Source material: peripheral blood. This chain links TRBV19 with TRBJ2-1; 9 bases align to TRBD2. This CDR3 is CASRDGTSFYNEQFF. The CDR3 nucleotides are TGTGCCAGTAGGGATGGGACTAGCTTTTACAATGAGCAGTTCTTC.